This T cell receptor (beta chain) was sequenced for a study of blood T cell repertoires in COVID-19. Whole-study context: The study drew acute and convalescent COVID-19 samples from the United States, Italy and Spain. From T cells, B-cell-depleted T cells, or PBMCs came the material, which was cDNA or gDNA.

Germline-derived CDR1 and CDR2 are LNHDA and SQIVND (reference sequence). The CDR3 has 16 amino acids. Trimming removed 3 bases from V and 0 bases from J; junction bases left unmatched: 4. Source study methods: Amplifying reference gene primers gave estimates of nucleated cell counts. Produced via immunoSEQ multiplex PCR; TCRdb's table is partial and in-frame only. V, J and clone size derive from that table, while D and trimming were established from the DNA sequence. This table has 110,000 or so clones, less than 90% appearing once. This TCR was sampled from a man between 65 and 85 years old who had recovered from COVID-19. This sequence joins TRBV19 and TRBJ2-3; 9 nucleotides line up with TRBD1. Material: peripheral blood. DNA of the CDR3: TGTGCCAGTAGTATTTGGGACAGGGCTAGCACAGATACGCAGTATTTT. This gives the protein CASSIWDRASTDTQYF.